These 17 T cell receptor beta chains originate from one sample sequenced in a study of technical replicates of blood from four donors (dated 2017 in TCRdb). The library relied on the immunoSEQ multiplex PCR assay. Drawn from immuneACCESS, this table holds only the in-frame rearrangements with V and J called that TCRdb kept. Clones are partly lost; checked studies trace under half to an unresolved V gene and leave the rest unexplained. The sample yields over 90,000 clones; about 96% were counted once. The top ten hold approximately 0.37% of the sample. The specimen sequenced was T cells isolated from PBMCs. All receptors come from a human donor in good health.

The rearrangement uses TRBV6-5 and TRBJ2-3; 8 nucleotides align to TRBD1. V dropped 0 bases and J dropped 4; count of bases not matched to a gene: 6. Per the germline V gene, CDR1 is MNHEY and CDR2 is SVGAGI. CDR3 length: 16 amino acids. The CDR3 DNA reads TGTGCCAGCAGTTACTCTCGGGACAGGAGGGCAGATACGCAGTATTTT. Translation: CASSYSRDRRADTQYF.

This sequence joins TRBV6-1 and TRBJ1-2; D gene unclear. The germline V gene encodes CDR1 MNHNS and CDR2 SASEGT. Trimming shortened V by 7 bases and J by 4 bases, and 13 bases separated the two germline ends. This CDR3 region has 13 residues. The CDR3 nucleotides read TGTGCCAGCATACGAACAGCACTCTATGGCTACACCTTC. It yields the protein CASIRTALYGYTF.

V and J are TRBV10-2 and TRBJ2-5; perhaps TRBD2 as D (6 bases). V lost 10 bases to trimming and J lost 1 base, with 16 bases between them. This CDR3 has 14 amino acids. From germline, CDR1 is WSHSY and CDR2 SAAADI. In nucleotides, the CDR3 is TGCGCCACCTGCGGCTGGGGGGTCCAAGAGACCCAGTACTTC. It translates to CATCGWGVQETQYF.

V gene TRBV5-3 combines with J gene TRBJ2-7; 10 bases align to TRBD2. TRBV5-3 is an ORF for which the function is uncertain. CDR3 length equals 15 residues. The ends lost 0 bases at V and 6 bases at J; junction bases unmatched: 6. For the CDR3, the DNA is TGTGCCAGAAGCTTGGAGCGGGAGGGCCTTCTCGAGCAGTACTTC. As protein: CARSLEREGLLEQYF.

The chain couples TRBV6-1 to TRBJ1-1; TRBD1 might be the D (5 bases). V dropped 5 bases and J dropped 1 base, with 8 bases sitting between them. CDR1 is MNHNS, CDR2 SASEGT, per germline. The CDR3 runs 13 residues. The CDR3 reads CASSRTKNTEAFF. CDR3 DNA sequence: TGTGCCAGCAGTAGGACAAAGAACACTGAAGCTTTCTTT.

The rearrangement uses TRBV4-1 and TRBJ2-2; 7 nucleotides align to TRBD1. This CDR3 has 15 amino acids. V shed 3 bases, J shed 0 bases, and the junction held 1 base outside the gene matches. Germline CDR1 and CDR2: MGHRA and YSYEKL. CDR3 in amino acids: CASSQTGTNTGELFF. CDR3 bases: TGCGCCAGCAGCCAGACAGGGACGAACACCGGGGAGCTGTTTTTT.

The chain carries TRBV5-6 and TRBJ1-2; tentatively, D is TRBD1 (6 bases). The V end was cut by 4 bases, the J end by 8 bases, with 18 bases between. Germline V gene sequence: CDR1 SGHDT, CDR2 YYEEEE. CDR3 size: 14 residues. In DNA, the CDR3 is TGTGCCAGCAGCAGATCAACAGGGAGCTGGGGCTACACCTTC. It codes for CASSRSTGSWGYTF. Supplemented by reference TRBV5-6 and TRBJ1-2, the full variable domain reads DAGVTQSPTHLIKTRGQQVTLRCSPKSGHDTVSWYQQALGQGPQFIFQYYEEEERQRGNFPDRFSGHQFPNYSSELNVNALLLGDSALYLCASSRSTGSWGYTFGSGTRLTVV.

This chain uses TRBV15 with TRBJ2-7, with D perhaps TRBD1 (6 bases). V lost 3 bases and J lost 1, with 13 bases in between. Germline loops: CDR1 LNHNV, CDR2 YYDKDF (reference sequence). The CDR3 consists of 15 residues. DNA for the CDR3: TGTGCCACCAGCAGTTCCGGGACACAATCCTACGAGCAGTACTTC. This codes for CATSSSGTQSYEQYF. The whole variable domain, filled in from reference TRBV15 and TRBJ2-7, reads DAMVIQNPRYQVTQFGKPVTLSCSQTLNHNVMYWYQQKSSQAPKLLFHYYDKDFNNEADTPDNFQSRRPNTSFCFLDIRSPGLGDTAMYLCATSSSGTQSYEQYFGPGTRLTVT.

This chain links TRBV7-9 with TRBJ2-1, with TRBD2 matching over 10 bases. The germline V gene has CDR1 SEHNR and CDR2 FQNEAQ (reference sequence). CDR3 length: 15 amino acids. V shed 4 bases and J 5 bases; nucleotides not matched to a gene: 5. CDR3 DNA: TGTGCCAGCAGCTCTAGCGGGAGAAGAGACAATGAGCAGTTCTTC. Translating gives CASSSSGRRDNEQFF.

V gene TRBV5-5 combines with J gene TRBJ1-1; D gene uncertain. The germline V gene encodes CDR1 SGHKS and CDR2 YYEKEE (reference sequence). CDR3 size: 15 residues. V was shortened by 2 bases and J by 2 bases, with 13 bases between the two germline ends. The CDR3 protein is CASSFLGRINTEAFF. The CDR3 DNA sequence: TGTGCCAGCAGCTTCCTAGGGAGGATCAACACTGAAGCTTTCTTT.

DNA for the CDR3: TGTGCCAGTACCCCTGGGGCAGGGCTTCAAGGCTACACCTTC. Amino acids: CASTPGAGLQGYTF. The chain links TRBV19 to TRBJ1-2, with a weak D call TRBD1 (5 bases). The V end was cut by 7 bases, the J end by 8 bases, with 20 bases between. Germline V CDR1 and CDR2: LNHDA, SQIVND (reference sequence). The CDR3 extends over 14 amino acids.

The rearrangement joins TRBV7-2 to TRBJ2-7; unclear D gene. The CDR3 length is 11 residues. Trimming stripped 4 bases from V and 2 bases from J, with 3 bases between. The V gene's germline CDR1 is SGHTA and CDR2 FQGNSA. The CDR3: CASSSAYEQYF. In DNA form, the CDR3 reads TGTGCCAGCAGCTCCGCCTACGAGCAGTACTTC.

The chain uses TRBV7-2 and TRBJ2-2, with TRBD1 matching over 10 bases. Germline loops: CDR1 SGHTA, CDR2 FQGNSA. The ends lost 5 bases at V and 16 bases at J; junction bases unmatched: 7. This CDR3 region has 12 residues. CDR3 sequence: CASSRDRGRRFF. The CDR3, as DNA: TGTGCCAGCAGCCGTGACAGGGGGCGAAGGTTTTTT.

The chain joins TRBV2 to TRBJ1-2; 8 nucleotides agree with TRBD1. The J segment lost 4 bases and the V segment lost 6 bases, leaving 10 bases of the junction unmatched. The CDR3 length is 15 residues. CDR1 is SNHLY, CDR2 FYNNEI, per germline. The CDR3 protein is CASRVGYGTGYGYTF. Here the CDR3 DNA reads TGTGCCAGCAGAGTCGGGTATGGGACAGGCTATGGCTACACCTTC. The full variable domain, rest sourced from reference TRBV2 and TRBJ1-2, is EPEVTQTPSHQVTQMGQEVILRCVPISNHLYFYWYRQILGQKVEFLVSFYNNEISEKSEIFDDQFSVERPDGSNFTLKIRSTKLEDSAMYFCASRVGYGTGYGYTFGSGTRLTVV.

This chain uses TRBV18 with TRBJ2-7, with 7 bases fitting TRBD2. This CDR3 has 16 amino acids. CDR1 and CDR2 (germline): KGHSH, LQKENI. The J segment lost 3 bases and the V segment lost 1 base, leaving 9 bases of the junction unmatched. The CDR3, as DNA: TGTGCCAGCTCACCACGATCGGGAGGAAGCCTCTACGAGCAGTACTTC. Its protein is CASSPRSGGSLYEQYF.

The V call is TRBV9, the J call TRBJ2-7; no definite D call. CDR1 and CDR2 (germline): SGDLS, YYNGEE. This CDR3 region has 15 residues. Trimming cost V 0 bases and J 0 bases, with 10 bases left between them. The CDR3 here is CASSVAHGFSYEQYF. CDR3 sequence (DNA): TGTGCCAGCAGCGTAGCTCACGGGTTCTCCTACGAGCAGTACTTC.

The chain has TRBV9 and TRBJ2-1; TRBD1 aligns across 8 bases. This CDR3 is built from 13 residues. V was pared by 2 bases and J by 7 bases, with 2 bases of the junction left unmatched. The V gene's germline CDR1 is SGDLS and CDR2 YYNGEE. The CDR3 DNA reads TGTGCCAGCAGCGTGGACAGGGCTAATGAGCAGTTCTTC. Its translation: CASSVDRANEQFF.